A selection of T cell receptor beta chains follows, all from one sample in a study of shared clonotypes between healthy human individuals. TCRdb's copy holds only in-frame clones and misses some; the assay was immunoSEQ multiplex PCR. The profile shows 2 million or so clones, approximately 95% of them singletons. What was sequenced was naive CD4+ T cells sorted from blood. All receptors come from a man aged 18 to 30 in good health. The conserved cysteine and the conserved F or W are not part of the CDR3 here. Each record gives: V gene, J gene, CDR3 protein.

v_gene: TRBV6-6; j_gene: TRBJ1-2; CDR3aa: ASTDTRYGYT
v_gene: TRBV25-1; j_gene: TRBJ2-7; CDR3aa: ASSVQGAGAAYEQY
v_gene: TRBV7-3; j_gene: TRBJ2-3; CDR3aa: ASSSTTGADTQY
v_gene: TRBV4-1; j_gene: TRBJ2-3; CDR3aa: ASTRGAGETDTQY
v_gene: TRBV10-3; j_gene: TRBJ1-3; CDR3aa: AITDNFSSGNTIY
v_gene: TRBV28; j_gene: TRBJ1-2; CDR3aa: ASSLRGTFYGYT
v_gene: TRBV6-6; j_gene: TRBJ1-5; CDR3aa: ASSRQGYNQPQH
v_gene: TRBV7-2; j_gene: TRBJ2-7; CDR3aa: ASSFGGSSYEQY
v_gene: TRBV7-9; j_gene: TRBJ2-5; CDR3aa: ASSLAVLGETQY
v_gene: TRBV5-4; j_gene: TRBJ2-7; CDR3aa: ASSLAGGGALVYEQY
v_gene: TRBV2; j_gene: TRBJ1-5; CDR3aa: ASSREGNQPQH
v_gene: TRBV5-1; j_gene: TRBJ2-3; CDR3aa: ASRGTGTVTDTQY
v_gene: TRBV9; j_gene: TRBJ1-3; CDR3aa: ATSRPGNTIY
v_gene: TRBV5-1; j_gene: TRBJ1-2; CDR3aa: ASSPDSYGYT
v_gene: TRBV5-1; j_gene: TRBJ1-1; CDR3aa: ASSLADRNEATEAF
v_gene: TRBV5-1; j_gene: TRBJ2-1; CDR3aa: ASSGGVYNEQF
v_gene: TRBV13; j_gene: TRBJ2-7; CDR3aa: ASSLVRVGYEQY
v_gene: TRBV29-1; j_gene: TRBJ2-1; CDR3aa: SVDRGGNEQF
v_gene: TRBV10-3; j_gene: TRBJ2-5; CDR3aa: AISEYGTGGQGTETQY
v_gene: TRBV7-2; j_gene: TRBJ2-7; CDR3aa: ASSLSGYSYEQY
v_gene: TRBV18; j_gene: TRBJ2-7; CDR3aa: ASSPPAINYEQY
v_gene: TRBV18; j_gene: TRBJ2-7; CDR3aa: ASSTTAGDYEQY
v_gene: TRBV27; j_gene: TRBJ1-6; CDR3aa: ASSLRTGMGYSYNSPLH
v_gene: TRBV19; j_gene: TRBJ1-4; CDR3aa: ASKTGGGRNEKLF
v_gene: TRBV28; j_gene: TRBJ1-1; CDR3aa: ASSTGTGRVPEAF
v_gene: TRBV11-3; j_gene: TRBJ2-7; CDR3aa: ASSLDTGVSSYEQY
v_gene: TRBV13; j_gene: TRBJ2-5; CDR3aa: ASSPGPGHLTQY
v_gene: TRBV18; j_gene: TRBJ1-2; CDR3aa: ASRDRAGPLNYGYT
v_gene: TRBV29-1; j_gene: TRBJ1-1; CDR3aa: SVDRELNTEAF
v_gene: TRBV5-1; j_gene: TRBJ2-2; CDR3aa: ASSLAAGSNTGELF
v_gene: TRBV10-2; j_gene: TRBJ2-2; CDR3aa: ASRRTGESPGELF
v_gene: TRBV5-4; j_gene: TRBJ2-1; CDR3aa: ASSLVTFAPEQF
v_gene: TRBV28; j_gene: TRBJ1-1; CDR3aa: ASSRGNTEAF
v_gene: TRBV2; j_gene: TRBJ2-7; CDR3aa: ASRQGTGGGYEQY
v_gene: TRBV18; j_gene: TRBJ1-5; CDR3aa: ASSTSTPNSNQPQH
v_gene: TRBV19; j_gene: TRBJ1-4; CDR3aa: ASSNGLGTNEKLF
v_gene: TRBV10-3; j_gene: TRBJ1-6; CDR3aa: AITPGGSYNSPLH
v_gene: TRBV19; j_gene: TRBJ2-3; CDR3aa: ATSRLADTDTQY
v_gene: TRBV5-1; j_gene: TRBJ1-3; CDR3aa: ASSLSGGSGNTIY
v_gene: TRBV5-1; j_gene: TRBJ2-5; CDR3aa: ASSLTGMDTPQETQY
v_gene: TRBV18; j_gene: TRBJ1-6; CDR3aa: ASSPRGQVNSPLH
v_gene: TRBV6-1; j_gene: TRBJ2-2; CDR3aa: ATTSSGLPGELF
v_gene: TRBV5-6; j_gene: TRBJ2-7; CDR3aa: ASSLGQGAYEQY
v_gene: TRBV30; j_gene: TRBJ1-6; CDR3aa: ALKGGTTRSPLH
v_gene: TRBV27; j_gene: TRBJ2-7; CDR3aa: ASSFRRGSSYEQY
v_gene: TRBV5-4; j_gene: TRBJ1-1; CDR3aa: ASSLDGTGNTEAF
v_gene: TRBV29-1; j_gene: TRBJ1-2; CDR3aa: SVEVTETYGYT
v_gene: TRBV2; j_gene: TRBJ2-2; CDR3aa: ASREGPGELF
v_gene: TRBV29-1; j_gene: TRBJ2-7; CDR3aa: SVSTGSYEQY
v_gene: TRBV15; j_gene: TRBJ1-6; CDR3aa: ATSRDRNSPLH
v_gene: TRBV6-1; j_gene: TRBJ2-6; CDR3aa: ASSATTTIVLT